The entry below describes one T cell receptor (beta chain). An end of the junction differs from the germline gene, which may be a read error. This record belongs to a study of T cells in narcolepsy. Using immunoSEQ multiplex PCR, the repertoire was profiled, and TCRdb retains in-frame clones only, with some absent. The table includes roughly 20,000 clones, 70% to 90% detected once. The CDR3 is made up of 14 amino acids. Per the germline V gene, CDR1 is SSHAT and CDR2 is FNYEAQ (reference sequence). Material for sequencing was memory (CD45RA-) CD4+ T cells from blood. This sequence was found in a human donor in good health. The chain is built from TRBV7-7 and TRBJ2-5; D is uncertain. The CDR3 reads CASSPPGREETQYF. The DNA of the CDR3 is TGTGCTAGCAGCCCTCCTGGCCGGGAAGAGACCCAGTACTTC.